Described below is a single T cell receptor (beta chain) sequence and its context. No antigen is known for it. No much larger clone exists at a distance of one base, and base qualities are not known. TCRbeta CDR3 regions were amplified from genomic DNA by means of the immunoSEQ Assay, a bias-controlled multiplex PCR. The authors processed their data as follows. Nucleated cell counts per sample were estimated from amplification of reference gene primers within the assay. To quantify the absolute abundance of each unique TCRbeta CDR3 rearrangement, sequence reads were collapsed and filtered. Productive Simpson clonality was computed per sample as the square root of Simpson's diversity index over productive rearrangements. The source is immuneACCESS, and TCRdb retained only in-frame sequences with V and J called. Part of the clones is not carried over; for the studies checked, unresolved V genes explain less than half of this, and the remainder is unexplained. The V and J calls and clone size were taken over from that table, and D and trimming were inferred from the DNA. In this sample the table shows around 99,000 clones, approximately 82% of which occur a single time. Of the sample, 7.9% is held by the ten largest clones.

The collaborating institutions used their own protocols to collect whole blood in K2EDTA tubes. For TCRbeta analysis, collaborators shipped samples in one of three forms: frozen whole blood, isolated PBMCs, or DNA extracted from either of those sample types. These data originate in a study of blood T cell repertoires in COVID-19 (TCRdb year 2020). In terms of the full investigation: Collaborator samples came from the United States, Italy and Spain and covered acute and convalescent phases of COVID-19. The prospective study material was composed of cDNA or gDNA derived from T cells, B-cell-depleted T cells, or PBMCs. Subjects who had been exposed to COVID-19, were actively infected with it, or had recovered from it provided the deeply sampled blood TCRbeta repertoires that made up the dataset. The repertoires were released in a freely available public database intended as a resource for research on the immune response to SARS-CoV-2. Samples came from the ongoing ImmuneRACE study (first 160 participants) plus 1,254 subjects from 6 global collaborators. The sample metadata nearly always contained a de-identified subject ID, COVID-19 status, age in years and sex. HLA class I and class II types, where available, came from metadata supplied by the sample provider rather than from assay-based typing.

What the study reported, not specific to this receptor: The amount of clinical and demographic metadata varied by source and participant and was provided uncurated.

The source of this sequence is an elderly woman with active or convalescent COVID-19. Sequencing was carried out using peripheral blood.

The DNA sequence follows: TGTGCCAGCAGCGTAGGGACAGGAGATACTGGAAACACCATATATTTT. Translated, this is CASSVGTGDTGNTIYF. The sequence joins TRBV9 to TRBJ1-3, with 7 bases in between that match TRBD1. The germline V gene sets CDR1 to SGDLS and CDR2 to YYNGEE. From cysteine to phenylalanine, the CDR3 is 16 amino acids long. Kept here is only the CDR3 DNA, which spans 48 bases and is read in frame from base 1. From V the trimming removes 0 bases and from J it removes 2 bases, while the gene matches leave 5 bases of the junction unaccounted for.